This T cell receptor beta chain is drawn from a study of memory CD4+ T cells and cytomegalovirus serostatus. At the level of the study: This sample comes from healthy Belgian adults, several CMV seropositive, some 22 seronegative.

A note on this clone: No antigen is known for it.

Whole-study findings and limits: CD4+ memory repertoires contained about 40% of the roughly 150 reported CMV TCRbeta sequences. Median bootstrapped AUC for CMV status was about 0.95 originally, just under 0.93 US-trained.

Germline V gene data show CDR1 as LNHDA and CDR2 as SQIVND (reference sequence). The CDR3 consists of 16 residues. Trimming cost V 6 bases and J 2 bases; bases outside gene matches: 9. This table comes from immunoSEQ multiplex PCR, and its TCRdb copy is limited to in-frame clones, with some not included. The profile shows 50,000 to 70,000 clones, approximately 80% of them singletons. The sort gate was single viable CD3+CD4+CD8-CD45RO+ cells for memory CD4+ T cells. This chain links TRBV19 with TRBJ1-4, with TRBD1 matching over 7 bases. The sample consisted of memory CD4+ T cells from blood. This receptor was obtained from an adult in good health and CMV-seronegative. CDR3 sequence: CASREQGGRTNEKLFF. Written as DNA, the CDR3 is TGTGCCAGTAGAGAGCAGGGGGGCAGGACTAATGAAAAACTGTTTTTT.